The next 11 T cell receptor beta chains were all read from a single sample in a study of CD8+CD57+ T cells in acquired aplastic anemia. Template material for TCR beta VDJ and CDR3 profiling consisted of genomic DNA. One entry per CDR3 protein, called by TCRdb with MiXCR from the reads. The table records roughly 280,000 distinct CDR3 sequences, under 65% of them present only once. CD8+CD57+ cell expansion, shown by flow cytometry, had occurred in the patients selected for sequencing. Sample: sorted CD4+, CD8+, or CD8+CD57+ T cells (not recorded which) from PBMCs. The source of these receptors is a human donor with aplastic anemia.

J is TRBJ2-1 and V is TRBV5-1; D gene uncertain. CDR1 is SGHRS, CDR2 YFSETQ, per germline. V was pared by 0 bases and J by 8 bases, with 6 bases between. The CDR3 extends over 12 amino acids. CDR3 sequence: CASSLEVDEQFF. The CDR3 DNA reads TGCGCCAGCAGCTTGGAGGTCGATGAGCAGTTCTTC.

This clonotype turned up a few times. The rearrangement joins TRBV14 to TRBJ2-5; D remains unclear. Germline lookup yields CDR1 SGHDN and CDR2 FVKESK. The CDR3 length is 15 residues. Trimming left V 0 bases short and J 2 bases short, with 10 bases between. CDR3 sequence: CASSQDRPRQETQYF. The CDR3 DNA reads as TGTGCCAGCAGCCAAGATCGGCCCAGACAAGAGACCCAGTACTTC.

This clonotype has a count of ten or more. V usage is TRBV5-1 and J usage is TRBJ1-1, with D unclear. The CDR3 runs to 14 residues. V was trimmed by 3 bases and J by 0 bases, leaving 9 bases between them. Germline V gene sequence: CDR1 SGHRS, CDR2 YFSETQ. The CDR3 protein is CASSSVDLNTEAFF. The CDR3 DNA follows: TGCGCCAGCAGCTCCGTGGATCTGAACACTGAAGCTTTCTTT.

As concerns this clonotype: The conserved final phenylalanine or tryptophan is absent from the CDR3, which likely points to a read error. V and J are TRBV7-9 and TRBJ1-2, with a weak D call TRBD1 (6 bases). The CDR3 extends over 17 amino acids. Germline-derived CDR1 and CDR2 are SEHNR and FQNEAQ (reference sequence). The CDR3 sequence is CASSHDVGQSLNYGYTL. The CDR3 bases are TGCGCCAGCAGCCACGATGTAGGACAGTCACTAAACTATGGCTACACCCTC.

This clonotype was seen more than once but under ten times. The chain employs TRBV29-1 and TRBJ1-5; unclear D gene. Germline loops: CDR1 SQVTM, CDR2 ANQGSEA. Deletions cut 4 bases from V and 0 bases from J, with 7 bases between. This CDR3 region has 13 residues. The CDR3 protein is CSVAQNSNQPQHF. The CDR3, as DNA: TGCAGCGTTGCACAGAATAGCAATCAGCCCCAGCATTTT.

Concerning this clonotype itself: The CDR3 ends on some other residue instead of the conserved phenylalanine or tryptophan, so this is likely a read error. The DNA is omitted, as the CDR3 cannot be located on it reliably, and the CDR3 follows TCRdb's listing. The V gene is TRBV7-9, the J gene TRBJ2-1; TRBD1 was called by the table and not checked on the DNA. Germline assignment: CDR1 SEHNR and CDR2 FQNEAQ (reference sequence). From its first to its last residue, the CDR3 has 9 amino acids. CDR3 in amino acids: CASSLMTDR.

A remark on this clonotype: One end of the junction is discordant with germline, which a read error may explain. The rearrangement links TRBV29-1 to TRBJ2-1, with D tentatively TRBD1 (5 bases). CDR1 and CDR2 from the germline V gene are SQVTM and ANQGSEA. This CDR3 has 12 amino acids. CDR3 bases: TGCAGCGTCGGCCGACAGCCGAATGGGCAGTTCTTC. As protein: CSVGRQPNGQFF.

Many counts were recorded for this clonotype. The chain joins TRBV18 to TRBJ2-7; 11 nucleotides align to TRBD1. The CDR3 spans 15 residues. Germline lookup yields CDR1 KGHSH and CDR2 LQKENI. Germline trimming cut 1 base from V and 4 bases from J; bases unmatched to any gene: 3. This CDR3 is CASSPRGQGVYEQYF. CDR3 DNA sequence: TGTGCCAGCTCACCACGGGGACAGGGGGTGTACGAGCAGTACTTC.

The rearrangement links TRBV9 to TRBJ2-2; weak D call: TRBD1 (6 bases). The germline CDR1 and CDR2 sequences are SGDLS and YYNGEE. The CDR3 has 14 amino acids. The V and J ends lost 4 bases and 4 bases respectively, with 11 bases between them. The DNA for the CDR3 is TGTGCCAGCAGCCCAGGGGCGGGCACCGGGGAGCTGTTTTTT. Amino acid sequence: CASSPGAGTGELFF.

This chain links TRBV7-4 with TRBJ2-1, with 8 nucleotides matching TRBD1. V lost 8 bases, J lost 0 bases, and 12 bases stayed unmatched. This CDR3 is 17 amino acids long. Germline V lookup: CDR1 SGHVT, CDR2 SQSDAQ. The CDR3 DNA follows: TGTGCCAGCCACCCCGGACAGGGCTTAAGCTCCTACAATGAGCAGTTCTTC. Protein: CASHPGQGLSSYNEQFF.

V usage is TRBV2 and J usage is TRBJ2-7; weak D call: TRBD1 (6 bases). This CDR3 is built from 13 residues. The germline CDR1 and CDR2 sequences are SNHLY and FYNNEI. Trimming removed 4 bases from V and 2 bases from J, with 9 bases in between. CDR3 bases: TGTGCCAGCAGTGCCACAGGGACCTACGAGCAGTACTTC. Protein sequence: CASSATGTYEQYF.